Below, 23 T cell receptor beta chains from the same sample are listed, as sequenced in a study of blood T cells in healthy people across ages. A second PCR, run for about 7 to 11 cycles, used a sample-barcoded 5' primer plus a J-beta primer mix. TCRdb ran MiXCR on the 5' RACE reads and lists one entry per CDR3 protein. The repertoire holds some 1 million distinct CDR3 sequences, around 45% seen once, with approximately 20% in the top ten. The source material was blood. The receptors were gathered from a woman aged 55-70 years in good health.

V usage is TRBV12-3 or TRBV12-4 and J usage is TRBJ2-2; 13 nucleotides match TRBD2. The CDR3 length is 15 residues. Trimming cost V 5 bases and J 5 bases; bases outside gene matches: 2. CDR3 residues: CASSPGLAGTGELFF. CDR3 in DNA: TGTGCCAGCAGTCCGGGACTAGCGGGAACCGGGGAGCTGTTTTTT.

The chain links TRBV9 to TRBJ2-7, with D uncertain. The germline CDR1 and CDR2 sequences are SGDLS and YYNGEE. V lost 0 bases, J lost 0 bases, and 10 bases lay in between. CDR3 length: 15 residues. The CDR3 DNA follows: TGTGCCAGCAGCGTAGACCACGGAAGCTCCTACGAGCAGTACTTC. Translation: CASSVDHGSSYEQYF.

The J gene is TRBJ2-5, the V gene TRBV20-1, with D tentatively TRBD1 (6 bases). Trimming removed 1 base from V and 5 bases from J, with 11 bases in between. CDR1 and CDR2 from the germline V gene are DFQATT and SNEGSKA (reference sequence). CDR3 length: 13 amino acids. The CDR3 DNA is TGCAGTGCTAGAGGTTCAGGGGATGAGACCCAGTACTTC. Its translation is CSARGSGDETQYF.

Regarding this clonotype: It may be a read error: a sequence one base away is much more abundant. The V call is TRBV10-3, the J call TRBJ2-4; no definite D call. Germline CDR1 and CDR2: ENHRY and SYGVKD. This CDR3 is 14 amino acids long. The CDR3 sequence is CAISEGQIKNIRYF. The CDR3 nucleotides are TGTGCCATCAGTGAGGGTCAGATAAAAAACATTCGGTACTTC.

This clonotype was counted only a few times. The rearrangement joins TRBV29-1 to TRBJ1-5, with TRBD1 identical over 7 bases. The CDR3 is made up of 13 amino acids. Per germline, CDR1 SQVTM and CDR2 ANQGSEA. V was clipped by 6 bases and J by 6 bases; unmatched bases: 8. CDR3 loop: CSVQGDSVQPQHF. The CDR3 DNA follows: TGCAGCGTCCAGGGGGATTCAGTTCAGCCCCAGCATTTT.

This clonotype occurred once. V and J are TRBV7-2 and TRBJ2-7, with D possibly matching TRBD1 (6 bases). The V gene's germline CDR1 is SGHTA and CDR2 FQGNSA. Trimming pared 5 bases from V and 3 bases from J, leaving 17 bases between. This CDR3 region has 15 residues. CDR3 nucleotides: TGTGCCAGCAGCCCCGCCGGGACGGGACACTACGAGCAGTACTTC. Amino acids: CASSPAGTGHYEQYF.

V is TRBV20-1 and J is TRBJ2-1; TRBD2 matches at 9 bases. From germline, CDR1 is DFQATT and CDR2 SNEGSKA (reference sequence). Trimming took 6 bases from V and 4 from J; bases not matched to a gene: 16. This CDR3 spans 17 amino acids. The CDR3 DNA reads TGCAGTGCCCCCATCGCTGGGCGGGAGGGCTTATACAATGAGCAGTTCTTC. Translating it yields CSAPIAGREGLYNEQFF.

This clonotype was counted between two and nine times. The chain has TRBV18 and TRBJ2-5, with 11 bases aligning to TRBD2. J lost 11 bases, V lost 5 bases, and 16 bases had no gene match. Germline CDR1 reads KGHSH; CDR2 reads LQKENI. The CDR3 runs 16 residues. CDR3 DNA: TGTGCCAGCTCAGCCATTGGTCTAGCGGGAGGAGATGAGCAGTACTTC. Protein: CASSAIGLAGGDEQYF.

The chain carries TRBV20-1 and TRBJ2-1; no definite D call. CDR3 length: 12 amino acids. Trimming took 3 bases from V and 9 from J, leaving 12 bases between them. CDR1 is DFQATT and CDR2 is SNEGSKA in the germline V gene (reference sequence). CDR3 sequence reads: CSASSEFVEQFF. CDR3 nucleotide sequence: TGCAGTGCTAGTTCGGAGTTTGTTGAGCAGTTCTTC.

The J gene is TRBJ2-3, the V gene TRBV5-6; 13 bases match TRBD2. V trimming: 4 bases; J trimming: 5 bases; junction bases outside the gene matches: 7. CDR3 length equals 16 residues. The germline gives CDR1 SGHDT, CDR2 YYEEEE. The CDR3 here is CASSNQTSGRIDTQYF. The CDR3 DNA is TGTGCCAGCAGCAACCAGACTAGCGGGAGGATAGATACGCAGTATTTT.

This clonotype appeared once. The chain has TRBV28 and TRBJ2-7; the D is unclear. The J call is doubtful: the DNA matches TRBJ2-5 better. This CDR3 is built from 13 residues. CDR1 is MDHEN and CDR2 is SYDVKM in the germline V gene. The DNA of the CDR3 is TGTGTCACCCGGACGGCGGCGTCGGGGACCCAGTACTTC. This sequence encodes CVTRTAASGTQYF.

This clonotype was observed at least ten times. The chain couples TRBV20-1 to TRBJ2-7, with 8 bases lining up with TRBD2. The CDR3 runs to 13 residues. V trimming: 2 bases; J trimming: 3 bases; junction bases outside the gene matches: 3. Per the germline V gene, CDR1 is DFQATT and CDR2 is SNEGSKA (reference sequence). CDR3 nucleotide sequence: TGCAGTGCTAGAACGGGACTAGACTACGAGCAGTACTTC. This codes for CSARTGLDYEQYF.

This clonotype was detected a few times. This rearrangement joins TRBV6-1 to TRBJ1-2; the match to TRBD1 covers 8 bases. Trimming at V came to 6 bases and at J to 4 bases, leaving 13 bases not matched to a gene. Germline V gene lookup returns CDR1 MNHNS and CDR2 SASEGT. There are 16 residues in the CDR3. CDR3 sequence: CASRRQGILSSYGYTF. The CDR3 DNA sequence: TGTGCCAGCAGGCGACAGGGGATCCTATCTTCCTATGGCTACACCTTC.

This sequence joins TRBV29-1 and TRBJ2-5; the D call may be TRBD1 or TRBD2 (5 bases each). Per germline, CDR1 SQVTM and CDR2 ANQGSEA. CDR3 size: 13 residues. V was pared by 6 bases and J by 4 bases, with 15 bases between. CDR3 region: CSVGISGTETQYF. CDR3 sequence (DNA): TGCAGCGTCGGAATTTCCGGGACAGAGACCCAGTACTTC.

This clonotype was recorded a few times. This chain uses TRBV5-1 with TRBJ1-2; TRBD1 aligns across 9 bases. The CDR3 is 15 residues long. Germline assignment: CDR1 SGHRS and CDR2 YFSETQ. The ends lost 1 base at V and 5 bases at J; junction bases unmatched: 6. CDR3 protein: CASSLRPGQGYGYTF. DNA for the CDR3: TGCGCCAGCAGCTTGAGACCGGGACAGGGATATGGCTACACCTTC.

This clonotype was seen once. V and J are TRBV9 and TRBJ2-1; no clear D gene. The ends were cut back, 0 bases at V and 10 bases at J, with 17 bases in the middle. CDR1 and CDR2 from the germline V gene are SGDLS and YYNGEE. The CDR3 length is 15 residues. CDR3 loop: CASSVEAVSTYEQFF. CDR3 nucleotides: TGTGCCAGCAGCGTAGAAGCAGTGTCGACCTACGAGCAGTTCTTC.

This clonotype was observed a few times. The chain joins TRBV15 to TRBJ2-5, with TRBD1 matching over 8 bases. CDR3 size: 15 residues. V shed 0 bases, J shed 3 bases, and the junction held 3 bases outside the gene matches. Per germline, CDR1 LNHNV and CDR2 YYDKDF (reference sequence). CDR3 DNA: TGTGCCACCAGCAGAGAAGCGACAGGGGAAGAGACCCAGTACTTC. This encodes CATSREATGEETQYF.

This chain connects TRBV24-1 to TRBJ2-7, with 8 nucleotides matching TRBD2. The CDR3 loop spans 14 amino acids. The V and J ends lost 7 bases and 0 bases, in that order; junction bases with no gene match: 4. Per the germline V gene, CDR1 is KGHDR and CDR2 is SFDVKD. DNA for the CDR3: TGTGCCACCAGCCTCAGCGGGAGCTCCTACGAGCAGTACTTC. Its protein is CATSLSGSSYEQYF.

V is TRBV7-2 and J is TRBJ2-2; 7 positions agree with TRBD2. This CDR3 has 17 amino acids. V gave up 1 base and J gave up 0 bases; unmatched junction bases: 5. Germline lookup yields CDR1 SGHTA and CDR2 FQGNSA. CDR3 nucleotides: TGTGCCAGCAGCTTAGATCTAGGGAGGGCGAACACCGGGGAGCTGTTTTTT. It specifies CASSLDLGRANTGELFF.

The chain is built from TRBV7-9 and TRBJ2-1; TRBD1 matches 8 bases. The V gene end was trimmed by 5 bases and the J gene end by 6 bases; junction bases not matched to a gene: 12. This CDR3 has 16 amino acids. In germline, CDR1 is SEHNR, CDR2 FQNEAQ (reference sequence). In DNA, the CDR3 is TGTGCCAGCAGCAGGCAGGGGACAGGTATGAGCAATGAGCAGTTCTTC. Residues: CASSRQGTGMSNEQFF. Based on the CDR3 plus reference TRBV7-9 and TRBJ2-1, the full variable domain is DTGVSQNPRHKITKRGQNVTFRCDPISEHNRLYWYRQTLGQGPEFLTYFQNEAQLEKSRLLSDRFSAERPKGSFSTLEIQRTEQGDSAMYLCASSRQGTGMSNEQFFGPGTRLTVL.

This clonotype was seen many times. The chain combines TRBV20-1 with TRBJ2-1; 12 bases agree with TRBD2. The germline CDR1 and CDR2 sequences are DFQATT and SNEGSKA (reference sequence). This CDR3 comprises 14 residues. Trimming took 5 bases from V and 9 from J; bases not matched to a gene: 8. CDR3 loop: CSAPPSGRATEQFF. CDR3 sequence (DNA): TGCAGTGCTCCCCCTAGCGGGAGGGCAACTGAGCAGTTCTTC.

This clonotype was found a few times. The chain carries TRBV27 and TRBJ2-1; D gene unclear. Trimming shortened V by 6 bases and J by 2 bases, and 14 bases separated the two germline ends. The CDR3 sequence is 15 residues long. Germline lookup yields CDR1 MNHEY and CDR2 SMNVEV (reference sequence). CDR3 bases: TGTGCCAGCAGCCACCTCCCGAAGACCTACAATGAGCAGTTCTTC. Translation: CASSHLPKTYNEQFF.

This clonotype was observed at least ten times. The CDR3 loop reads CASSLNRDYEQYF. CDR3 bases: TGTGCCAGCAGCCTGAATCGAGACTACGAGCAGTACTTC. The chain links TRBV12-3 or TRBV12-4 to TRBJ2-7; unclear D gene. Trimming took off 6 bases at V and 3 bases at J, with 12 bases between the two ends. The CDR3 is made up of 13 amino acids.